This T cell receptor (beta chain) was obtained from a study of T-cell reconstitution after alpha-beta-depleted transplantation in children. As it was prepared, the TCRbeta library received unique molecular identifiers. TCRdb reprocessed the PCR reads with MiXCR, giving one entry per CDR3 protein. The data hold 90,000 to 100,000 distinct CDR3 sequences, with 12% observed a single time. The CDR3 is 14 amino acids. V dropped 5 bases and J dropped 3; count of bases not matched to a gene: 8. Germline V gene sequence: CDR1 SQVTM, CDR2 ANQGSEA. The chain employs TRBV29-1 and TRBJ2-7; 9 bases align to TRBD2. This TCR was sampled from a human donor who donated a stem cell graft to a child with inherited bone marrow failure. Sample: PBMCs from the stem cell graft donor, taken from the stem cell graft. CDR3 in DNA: TGCAGCGTTCGGGGACTAGCATTAGGCTACGAGCAGTACTTC. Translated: CSVRGLALGYEQYF.